This T cell receptor (beta chain) is from a study of neurological immune-mediated disorders (dated by TCRdb to about 2019). Background on the whole study: Using UMI-based sequencing, the study compared peripheral blood TCR-beta repertoires from patients with HTLV-I-associated myelopathy (HAM/TSP), patients with multiple sclerosis, and healthy controls. The roughly 110 TCR-beta libraries covered PBMC samples along with longitudinal samples, technical triplicates, and paired sorted CD4+ and CD8+ T-cell subsets. Of the 68 subjects in the cohort, around 14 were HAM/TSP patients, some 35 were multiple sclerosis patients, and approximately 20 were healthy controls.

The germline V gene supplies CDR1 MGHRA and CDR2 YSYEKL. The CDR3 measures 12 amino acids from cysteine to phenylalanine. The entry retains the CDR3 DNA only, 36 bases that are in frame from base 1. V loses 5 bases of germline sequence and J loses 14 bases, and the interval between the two ends is 18 bases. General findings and caveats noted by the study authors: TCR clonal expansion was greatest in HAM/TSP patients and smallest in MS patients, who ranked below even healthy controls. Expanded clones from different subjects shared no identical CDR3 amino acid sequences, which suggests that TCR-beta repertoires were private in all groups.

This clonotype was counted ten times or more. Its binding antigen is unknown. No base-level quality is on record; no much larger clone is a single base apart. For sorted-subset TCR libraries, approximately 910,000 sorted CD4+ or CD8+ T cells were used. PBMCs were separated from peripheral blood using Ficoll-Hypaque density gradient centrifugation and then cryopreserved in liquid nitrogen. Paired sorted CD4+ and CD8+ subsets came from healthy controls, HAM/TSP patients and MS patients. cDNA was synthesized by template-switch 5'RACE using a primer with a 10-nucleotide random unique molecular identifier that tagged each TCR transcript. Over 170 million TCR-beta sequences, covering 15-18 subjects, were produced in each sequencing run. The RNeasy kit was used for extraction of total RNA. Using the KAPA Real-time Library Amplification kit, TCR-beta VDJ regions were amplified with primers for the TCR constant region and the 5'RACE anchor. A first PCR added sample indexes and Illumina adaptors, and a second PCR then raised library yield. After Ampure bead purification, the roughly 650 bp TCR product was size-selected on a 2% E-gel SizeSelection system. Before pooling, library quality was checked on a Bioanalyzer, concentration was measured with Qubit, and libraries were quantified with the Kapa Library Quantification kit. Libraries were sequenced paired-end 2 x 150 bp on an Illumina HiSeq 2500. To increase sequence diversity, about 25-31% phiX was spiked into each library pool. Per the source publication's procedure: Quality-filtered reads were processed with the UMI-based MiGEC pipeline, which removed over 80% of raw TCR sequences during error correction. VDJ genes were aligned to IMGT germline references, and each clonotype was defined by a unique CDR3 amino acid sequence together with V-J genes. Clonal expansion, Shannon diversity, and CDR3 relatedness (CalcPairwiseDistances, ClusterSamples) were evaluated with VDJtools, and phylogenetic trees were built with CLCbio workbench. A clone was classed as expanded if it had 8 or more unique UMIs, a cutoff based on coefficient-of-variation modelling across technical triplicates. TCRdb applied fastp at Q25 and MiXCR to the public reads, then kept only in-frame beta chains. Each entry is one CDR3 protein sequence, shown with its most common DNA and genes. The V and J calls here are based on TCRdb, not the publication. The sample table lists tens of thousands of distinct CDR3 sequences, about 9.9% of them with a count of one. The top ten clones comprise 3% to 4.5% of the sample.

The V gene is TRBV4-1 and the J gene is TRBJ1-1; the D gene assignment is ambiguous. Sequencing input: CD4+ T cells from blood. This receptor was obtained from a woman aged 25 to 39 with HTLV-1-associated myelopathy (HAM/TSP). The CDR3 in this case is CASSEIGRGRFF. The nucleotide sequence reads TGCGCCAGCAGCGAAATTGGGCGCGGGAGGTTCTTT.